Below are 10 T cell receptor beta chains sequenced from a single sample in a study of regulatory T cells in long-lasting Graves disease. According to the study, TCR beta libraries were built with iRepertoire HTBI primers and CDR3-region Arm-PCR. A single record per CDR3 protein comes from TCRdb applying MiXCR to the multiplex PCR reads. The repertoire holds just over 600,000 distinct CDR3 sequences, with 16% as singletons. The time point here: newly diagnosed GD, antithyroid drugs for less than 3 months. Researchers made the TCR library from RNA that was extracted from PBMCs. The sample was also reused in another study, on T cells in Graves' hyperthyroidism and ophthalmopathy.

Sequencing was performed on peripheral blood mononuclear cells (PBMCs), taken at new diagnosis, from a patient treated with antithyroid drugs. These receptors were taken from a woman aged 25 to 39 with Graves disease.

This clonotype was recorded many times. V usage is TRBV24-1 and J usage is TRBJ2-5; 9 bases fit TRBD2. The CDR3 length is 15 residues. With V trimmed by 1 base and J by 1 base, 0 bases remained unmatched. Germline V lookup: CDR1 KGHDR, CDR2 SFDVKD. DNA for the CDR3: TGTGCCACCAGTGATTTTAGCGGGAGCCAAGAGACCCAGTACTTC. Its protein is CATSDFSGSQETQYF.

This clonotype was found many times. The V and J genes are TRBV29-1 and TRBJ1-2; no clear D. This CDR3 has 13 amino acids. V was clipped by 2 bases and J by 7 bases, with 14 bases between them. Germline values: CDR1 SQVTM, CDR2 ANQGSEA. In nucleotides, the CDR3 is TGCAGCGTTGAATCCACCCGGGCGGCTGGCTACACCTTC. Residues: CSVESTRAAGYTF.

This clonotype turned up a few times. This chain connects TRBV13 to TRBJ1-3; 9 positions match TRBD1. Per the germline V gene, CDR1 is PRHDT and CDR2 is FYEKMQ (reference sequence). The CDR3 totals 16 residues. After removal of 1 base from V and 4 bases from J, the junction contained 5 bases not matched to a gene. The CDR3 reads CASSLALGTGGNTIYF. The CDR3 coding sequence is TGTGCCAGCAGCTTAGCCCTCGGGACAGGGGGAAACACCATATATTTT.

The chain carries TRBV7-8 and TRBJ2-7, with D possibly being TRBD1 or TRBD2 (6 bases each). V shed 8 bases and J shed 4 bases, with 15 bases lying between them. This CDR3 spans 13 amino acids. CDR1 and CDR2 (germline): SGHVS, FQNEAQ. The CDR3 region is CASVNGGRYEQYF. DNA of the CDR3: TGTGCCAGCGTAAACGGGGGCCGATACGAGCAGTACTTC.

In this sample, this clonotype turned up many times. The chain combines TRBV28 with TRBJ1-2; D remains ambiguous. Germline V gene sequence: CDR1 MDHEN, CDR2 SYDVKM. Trimming pared 3 bases from V and 4 bases from J, leaving 15 bases between. The CDR3 spans 15 residues. CDR3 in amino acids: CASSFGGQRLYGYTF. As DNA, the CDR3 is TGTGCCAGCAGTTTTGGTGGGCAACGTCTCTATGGCTACACCTTC.

In its sample, this clonotype was seen a few times. The chain couples TRBV19 to TRBJ1-4; D possibly corresponds to TRBD1 (5 bases). The CDR3 is made up of 17 amino acids. The germline CDR1 and CDR2 sequences are LNHDA and SQIVND (reference sequence). Between the trimmed V and J ends, which lost 3 bases and 1 base, there was a span of 15 bases. The CDR3 spells CASSMVRGMRTNEKLFF. CDR3 DNA: TGTGCCAGTAGTATGGTACGGGGGATGCGAACTAATGAAAAACTGTTTTTT.

This chain joins TRBV4-1 and TRBJ1-1; possibly TRBD1 for D (5 bases). This CDR3 is 14 amino acids long. Germline V gene lookup returns CDR1 MGHRA and CDR2 YSYEKL. Trimming left V 0 bases short and J 4 bases short, with 9 bases between. The CDR3 loop reads CASSQENRPTEAFF. As DNA, the CDR3 is TGCGCCAGCAGCCAAGAAAACAGGCCCACTGAAGCTTTCTTT.

The chain uses TRBV5-1 and TRBJ2-1; the match to TRBD2 covers 11 bases. There are 17 residues in the CDR3. Germline lookup yields CDR1 SGHRS and CDR2 YFSETQ. The J segment lost 4 bases and the V segment lost 3 bases, leaving 9 bases of the junction unmatched. The CDR3 loop is CASSSDPGTSGYNEQFF. In DNA form, the CDR3 reads TGCGCCAGCAGCTCGGACCCCGGGACTAGCGGATACAATGAGCAGTTCTTC. Full variable domain (rest looked up from reference TRBV5-1 and TRBJ2-1): KAGVTQTPRYLIKTRGQQVTLSCSPISGHRSVSWYQQTPGQGLQFLFEYFSETQRNKGNFPGRFSGRQFSNSRSEMNVSTLELGDSALYLCASSSDPGTSGYNEQFFGPGTRLTVL.

This clonotype was seen repeatedly, ten times or more. The V and J genes are TRBV24-1 and TRBJ1-5, with D maybe TRBD1 (5 bases). Trimming cost V 4 bases and J 5 bases, with 11 bases left between them. CDR3 length equals 14 residues. Germline CDR1 and CDR2: KGHDR and SFDVKD. The CDR3, as DNA: TGTGCCACCAGTGACATACAGGCCTATCAGCCCCAGCATTTT. Residues: CATSDIQAYQPQHF.

Only a few counts were recorded for this clonotype. As DNA, the CDR3 is TGTGCCAGCAGTCTTTATCGACTAGCGGGAGGGAACGAGCAGTACTTC. Amino acid sequence: CASSLYRLAGGNEQYF. The chain recombines TRBV27 with TRBJ2-7; 14 bases align to TRBD2. In germline, CDR1 is MNHEY, CDR2 SMNVEV (reference sequence). This CDR3 has 16 amino acids. V gave up 5 bases and J gave up 5 bases; unmatched junction bases: 8.